This TCR beta chain was recovered during a study of cytomegalovirus exposure and HLA in healthy donors. Whole-study results and caveats: It was about 180 TCR beta chains that were listed as cytomegalovirus-associated. Across donors, presence/absence analyses took sequencing depth to be roughly uniform.

Both 60 Vbeta primers and 13 Jbeta primers went into the PCR. In the authors' methods: An analysis that came later counted 70 million to 100 million unique TCR beta chains, 10 million to 12 million shared. Clones were read by immunoSEQ multiplex PCR, and TCRdb kept only the in-frame ones, dropping some. V and J calls and clone size are those listed in that table; D and trimming were worked out from the DNA. This table lists about 130,000 clones. The CDR3 is made up of 16 amino acids. Trimming cost V 5 bases and J 0 bases; bases outside gene matches: 8. Germline V gives CDR1 LNHDA, CDR2 SQIVND (reference sequence). As to this clone: Antigen unknown.

This TCR was sampled from a woman aged 35 to 49 in good health and CMV-seropositive. The V call is TRBV19, the J call TRBJ2-3; 7 bases fit TRBD2. The sample comprised PBMCs. The CDR3 spells CASSPGGGASTDTQYF. The CDR3 DNA reads as TGTGCCAGTAGTCCTGGGGGAGGGGCGAGCACAGATACGCAGTATTTT.